This entry lists 3 T cell receptor beta chains sequenced from one sample in a study of blood T cell repertoires in COVID-19. The method was immunoSEQ multiplex PCR; TCRdb's version includes in-frame clones alone and lacks a portion of them. The sample shows some 89,000 clones, 90% of them seen only once. The specimen was peripheral blood. Source of these receptors: a man aged 55 to 70 with acute or convalescent COVID-19.

V usage is TRBV5-4 and J usage is TRBJ1-2, with D perhaps TRBD1 (6 bases). The length of the CDR3 is 14 residues. V gave up 4 bases and J gave up 2 bases, with 12 bases separating them. Per germline, CDR1 SGHNT and CDR2 YYREEE (reference sequence). CDR3 sequence: CASSPGTQNYGYTF. In nucleotides, the CDR3 is TGTGCCAGCAGCCCCGGGACACAGAACTATGGCTACACCTTC.

This sequence joins TRBV6-5 and TRBJ1-2; 9 nucleotides match TRBD1. V lost 6 bases to trimming and J lost 2 bases; unmatched junction nucleotides: 4. Germline V lookup: CDR1 MNHEY, CDR2 SVGAGI. The CDR3 runs to 14 residues. The CDR3 sequence: CASRPGQGNYGYTF. As DNA, the CDR3 is TGTGCCAGCAGACCCGGACAGGGGAACTATGGCTACACCTTC.

The CDR3: CATSGQEFSYGYTF. The CDR3 DNA follows: TGTGCCACCAGCGGACAGGAGTTTTCCTATGGCTACACCTTC. The V gene is TRBV24-1, the J gene TRBJ1-2, with 7 bases identical to TRBD1. The CDR3 totals 14 residues. The junction had 8 bases not matched to a gene; V was cut back by 7 bases and J by 4 bases. Germline loops: CDR1 KGHDR, CDR2 SFDVKD.